This TCR delta chain was retrieved from a study of gamma-delta T cells after stem cell transplantation. This clone is labeled medium-sized. TCRdb redid the clone calls on the RT-PCR reads with CATT. The table has under 2,500 delta-chain clones, roughly a quarter seen once; the top ten hold 25%. The material sequenced was gamma-delta T cells. The clonotype was recovered from a human donor. It is not recorded whose cells these are; they may come from a transplant donor.

The CDR3 loop is CACDPVLLTPDWGKYTDKLIF. CDR3 bases: TGTGCCTGTGACCCGGTGCTTCTTACACCTGACTGGGGGAAGTACACCGATAAACTCATCTTT. The V call is TRDV2, the J call TRDJ1, with TRDD3 identical over 9 bases. J gave up 0 bases and V 3 bases, and 22 bases lay outside the gene matches. The CDR3 is made up of 21 amino acids. Germline V gives CDR1 GEAIGNYY, CDR2 EKD.